Listed here is a single T cell receptor (beta chain). Its antigen is not identified. As every portion of the isolated RNA was reverse transcribed, the sequencing read expressed TCRB transcripts. The repertoire was sequenced with immunoSEQ multiplex PCR; TCRdb's copy has only in-frame clones and lacks some. This table holds hundreds of thousands of clones, 13% to 15% found once. The data belong to a study of beta chain features in type 1 diabetes. Study overall: Approximately 100 million sorted cells were examined across all samples. Findings of the study overall: In patients and controls equally, PCR might favor templates that are shorter. Shorter TCRB CDR3s, moderately but significantly so, marked every one of the four CD4+ subsets in Type 1 diabetes patients.

Sorting that relied on CD45RO/CCR7/CD25/CD127/CD95/CD27 yielded CD4+ naive, central memory, regulatory and stem cell-like memory cells. V was cut by 4 bases and J by 0 bases, with 5 bases left in between. The CDR3 contains 12 residues. Germline V gene sequence: CDR1 SGHRS, CDR2 YFSETQ. This rearrangement joins TRBV5-1 to TRBJ2-7; TRBD2 is a possible D gene (5 bases). The sequencing input was naive CD4+ T cells from blood. The receptor comes from a woman in her thirties or forties in good health. The CDR3 spells CASSGSSYEQYF. CDR3 DNA sequence: TGCGCCAGCAGCGGGAGCTCCTACGAGCAGTACTTC.